This record concerns one TCR beta chain sequence. The antigen is unknown. The data stem from a study of graft-versus-host responses after intestinal transplantation. Study outcomes and limitations: High graft-versus-host to host-versus-graft clonal ratios were seen in allografts of patients with graft-donor T cell macrochimerism.

TCRdb's copy holds only in-frame clones and misses some; the assay was immunoSEQ multiplex PCR. The top ten clones hold 0.2% to 0.3% of a sample with roughly 7,300 clones, 95% to 98% of them seen once. V lost 5 bases to trimming and J lost 3 bases; unmatched junction nucleotides: 2. The CDR3 length is 15 residues. Germline CDR1 reads MNHEY; CDR2 reads SVGAGI. The chain links TRBV6-5 to TRBJ2-3, with 13 bases aligning to TRBD2. The clonotype comes from a human patient who received an intestinal transplant, so some T cells may come from the graft donor. Here the sequenced sample was PBMCs, taken 23 days after intestinal transplant. CDR3 residues: CASSRTSGSTDTQYF. CDR3 in DNA: TGTGCCAGCAGTCGGACTAGCGGGAGTACAGATACGCAGTATTTT.